This T cell receptor (beta chain) was captured in a study of tumor-infiltrating lymphocytes in primary liver carcinoma. Study as a whole: There were roughly 3.65 to 7.13 million productive TCRbeta reads per sample, a yield similar across tissue types. Study outcomes and limitations: Lesser overlap characterized tumor-adjacent and tumor-blood pairs relative to tumor region pairs.

From 500 ng of total RNA, TCR beta-specific cDNA was reverse-transcribed using a constant-region primer. Library construction for TCR beta comprised three nested multiplex PCR rounds performed with slightly modified ARM-PCR. TRBV1-TRBV30 forward and Cbeta reverse primers drove the first two roughly 9-cycle rounds. TCRdb reprocessed the multiplex PCR reads via MiXCR and lists one record per CDR3 protein. The sample includes roughly 200,000 distinct CDR3 sequences, around four fifths seen only once; the top ten take roughly 20%. For each extraction, RNA and DNA were obtained together from about 21-30 mg of unsorted bulk tissue. Note on this clonotype: Its target is not known. Sequence at one end of the junction differs from germline and may be a read error.

This CDR3 region has 15 residues. In germline, CDR1 is SGHAT, CDR2 FQNNGV. The chain carries TRBV11-2 and TRBJ2-7; 7 bases are shared with TRBD2. The clonotype comes from a man aged 40-55 years with primary liver carcinoma and hepatitis B virus infection. The specimen sequenced was tumor tissue from primary liver carcinoma. In DNA form, the CDR3 reads TGTGCCAGCAACTTAGGACTAGGAGAGTCCTACGAGCAGTACTTC. Its translation: CASNLGLGESYEQYF.